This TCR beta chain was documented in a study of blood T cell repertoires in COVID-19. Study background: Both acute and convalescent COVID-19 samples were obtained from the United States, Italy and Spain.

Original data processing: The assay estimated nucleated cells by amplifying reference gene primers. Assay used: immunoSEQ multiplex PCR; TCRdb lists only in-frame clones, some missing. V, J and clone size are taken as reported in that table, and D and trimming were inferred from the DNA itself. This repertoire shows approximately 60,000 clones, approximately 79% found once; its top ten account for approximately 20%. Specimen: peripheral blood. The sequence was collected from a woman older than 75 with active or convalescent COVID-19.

The CDR3 protein is CASSRDRETDTQYF. The CDR3 DNA sequence: TGTGCCAGCAGTCGGGACAGGGAAACAGATACGCAGTATTTT. The V and J genes are TRBV9 and TRBJ2-3, with 9 bases matching TRBD1. This CDR3 comprises 14 residues. The V gene end was trimmed by 5 bases and the J gene end by 3 bases; junction bases not matched to a gene: 4. Germline loops: CDR1 SGDLS, CDR2 YYNGEE.